This is a list of T cell receptor beta chains from one sample in a study of regulatory T cells in long-lasting Graves disease. MiXCR, run by TCRdb on the multiplex PCR reads, gives a single entry per CDR3 protein. The sample carries approximately 400,000 distinct CDR3 sequences, approximately 10% recorded once. The sample also formed part of further work on T cells in Graves' hyperthyroidism and ophthalmopathy.

The sample in question was peripheral blood mononuclear cells (PBMCs), obtained at new diagnosis, from a patient treated with antithyroid drugs. These receptors came from a woman younger than 35 with Graves disease. The CDR3 runs from the conserved cysteine through the conserved F or W. The D gene is left open where the match is weak. Some rows mark clone size as missing; the rest say once, few, many or name a class of expanded clone.

V	size	D	J	CDR3	DNA
TRBV3-1	once	TRBD1	TRBJ2-1	CASSQDLRQGVNEQFF	TGTGCCAGCAGCCAAGATTTAAGACAGGGGGTCAATGAGCAGTTCTTC
TRBV7-3	many	.	TRBJ2-1	CASSASQSSYNEQFF	TGTGCCAGCAGCGCGTCCCAGAGCTCCTACAATGAGCAGTTCTTC
TRBV6-1	many	.	TRBJ2-3	CASSEFDSVTDTQYF	TGTGCCAGCAGTGAATTTGACAGCGTCACAGATACGCAGTATTTT
TRBV15	few	.	TRBJ1-1	CATSSLGGTTEAFF	TGTGCCACCAGCTCCTTGGGGGGTACTACTGAAGCTTTCTTT
TRBV7-2	many	.	TRBJ1-2	CASSLLGGPRGYTF	TGTGCCAGCAGCTTATTAGGGGGACCACGAGGCTACACCTTC
TRBV20-1	many	TRBD1	TRBJ1-3	CSAKTGFGARHLGNTIYF	TGCAGTGCTAAGACAGGGTTTGGGGCCCGGCACCTTGGAAACACCATATATTTT
TRBV30	many	.	TRBJ1-5	CAWSPLGTPNQPQHF	TGTGCCTGGAGTCCCTTAGGAACGCCCAATCAGCCCCAGCATTTT
TRBV5-6	many	TRBD2	TRBJ2-3	CASSRSGGSTDTQYF	TGTGCCAGCAGCCGTTCGGGGGGGAGCACAGATACGCAGTATTTT
TRBV20-1	many	.	TRBJ2-1	CSARDSRAGLMNEQFF	TGCAGTGCTAGAGATTCGAGGGCGGGCCTTATGAATGAGCAGTTCTTC
TRBV3-1	many	.	TRBJ1-5	CASSPGTPWSNQPQHF	TGTGCCAGCAGCCCTGGGACTCCCTGGAGCAATCAGCCCCAGCATTTT
TRBV10-3	.	TRBD1	TRBJ1-1	CAISTGGGNTEAFF	TGTGCCATCAGTACAGGGGGCGGGAACACTGAAGCTTTCTTT
TRBV28	many	TRBD2	TRBJ2-1	CASSSELAGQPTNEQFF	TGTGCCAGCAGTTCCGAATTAGCGGGACAACCCACAAATGAGCAGTTCTTC
TRBV7-9	few	.	TRBJ2-1	CASSPPVGGPNEQFF	TGTGCCAGCAGTCCCCCGGTTGGGGGGCCCAATGAGCAGTTCTTC
TRBV28	many	.	TRBJ1-4	CASSKGVHEKLFF	TGTGCCAGCAGCAAGGGGGTACATGAAAAACTGTTTTTT
TRBV9	many	.	TRBJ2-1	CASSPRDSNRYYNEQFF	TGTGCCAGCAGCCCCCGGGACTCCAATCGATATTACAATGAGCAGTTCTTC
TRBV9	many	.	TRBJ1-1	CASSVGGGAEAFF	TGTGCCAGCAGCGTAGGCGGGGGGGCTGAAGCTTTCTTT
TRBV29-1	many	.	TRBJ1-2	CSVDVDSEPNNYGYTF	TGCAGCGTCGATGTAGACAGCGAGCCTAATAACTATGGCTACACCTTC
TRBV5-4	many	TRBD1	TRBJ2-3	CASSLQGIGTDTQYF	TGTGCCAGCAGCTTACAGGGGATCGGAACAGATACGCAGTATTTT